The text below deals with one TCR beta chain. Its antigen is not known. Other DNA sequences in this specimen translate into the identical CDR3. The data were obtained in a study of cytomegalovirus exposure and HLA in healthy donors. Regarding the study as a whole: Among immune exposure information, only CMV serostatus was available.

PCR amplification relied on 60 Vbeta primers (plus 13 Jbeta primers). Generated by immunoSEQ multiplex PCR, the TCRdb table keeps only in-frame clones and is missing some. The data hold approximately 150,000 clones, with roughly 70% observed a single time. The CDR3 contains 12 residues. Trimming cost V 2 bases and J 5 bases, with 6 bases left between them. Germline values: CDR1 KGHSH, CDR2 LQKENI. The sample taken for sequencing was PBMCs. This receptor was taken from a woman between 40 and 55 years old in good health and CMV-seropositive. The chain is built from TRBV18 and TRBJ2-5, with D maybe TRBD2 (5 bases). The CDR3, as DNA: TGTGCCAGCTCACCAGGGGAGGAGACCCAGTACTTC. Translating it yields CASSPGEETQYF.